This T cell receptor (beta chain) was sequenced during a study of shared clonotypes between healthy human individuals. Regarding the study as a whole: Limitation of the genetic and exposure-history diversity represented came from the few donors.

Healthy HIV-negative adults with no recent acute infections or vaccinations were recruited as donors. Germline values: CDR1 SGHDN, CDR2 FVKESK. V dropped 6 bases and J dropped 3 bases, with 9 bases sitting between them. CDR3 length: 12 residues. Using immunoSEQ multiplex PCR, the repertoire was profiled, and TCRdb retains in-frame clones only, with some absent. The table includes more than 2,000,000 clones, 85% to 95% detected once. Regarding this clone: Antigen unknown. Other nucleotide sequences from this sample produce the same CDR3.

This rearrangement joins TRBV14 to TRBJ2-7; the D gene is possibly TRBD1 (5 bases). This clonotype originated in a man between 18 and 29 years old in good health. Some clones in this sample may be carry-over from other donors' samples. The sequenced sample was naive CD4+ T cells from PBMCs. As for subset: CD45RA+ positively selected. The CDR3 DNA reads TGTGCCAGCAGTCCCCAGGGCTACGAGCAGTACTTC. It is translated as CASSPQGYEQYF.